This entry is about one T cell receptor (beta chain). The data stem from a study of blood T cell repertoires in COVID-19. The CDR3 totals 18 residues. With 5 bases clipped from V and 0 bases from J, the junction kept 10 bases outside the gene matches. Germline CDR1 and CDR2: SGHVS and FNYEAQ. Clones were read by immunoSEQ multiplex PCR, and TCRdb kept only the in-frame ones, dropping some. The sample yields 50,000 to 60,000 clones, 85% to 90% seen once. Sequences were obtained from peripheral blood. The TCR comes from a human donor in a cohort sampled during active COVID-19. This chain joins TRBV7-6 and TRBJ2-7; 13 bases are shared with TRBD2. CDR3 sequence (DNA): TGTGCCAGCAGCCCTAGGACTAGCGGGGGCCCAAGCTCCTACGAGCAGTACTTC. It is translated as CASSPRTSGGPSSYEQYF.